The 8 T cell receptor beta chains presented below share a single source sample, sequenced in a study of CD8 T cells in ankylosing spondylitis. TCRdb independently ran MiXCR on the 5' RACE reads; one entry per CDR3 protein. The sample records 200,000 to 300,000 distinct CDR3 sequences, roughly 32% being singletons. The sequenced sample consisted of blood, either unsorted or a sorted T cell fraction (not recorded which). All receptors derive from a male donor with ankylosing spondylitis or in good health (not recorded which).

The chain employs TRBV11-2 and TRBJ1-2; 7 bases are shared with TRBD1. The germline gives CDR1 SGHAT, CDR2 FQNNGV. The CDR3 extends over 14 amino acids. The ends lost 3 bases at V and 8 bases at J; junction bases unmatched: 9. CDR3 protein: CASSLAGTEGGYTF. The CDR3 DNA follows: TGTGCCAGCAGCTTGGCGGGGACAGAAGGGGGCTACACCTTC. The full variable domain, its missing parts supplied by reference TRBV11-2 and TRBJ1-2, is EAGVAQSPRYKIIEKRQSVAFWCNPISGHATLYWYQQILGQGPKLLIQFQNNGVVDDSQLPKDRFSAERLKGVDSTLKIQPAKLEDSAVYLCASSLAGTEGGYTFGSGTRLTVV.

This clonotype was seen only a few times. This chain uses TRBV20-1 with TRBJ2-5; 8 bases align to TRBD2. Germline V gene data show CDR1 as DFQATT and CDR2 as SNEGSKA (reference sequence). This CDR3 region has 14 residues. Unmatched junction bases numbered 5, after V lost 1 base and J lost 4 bases. The CDR3 sequence is CSARAGSGGETQYF. CDR3 nucleotide sequence: TGCAGTGCTAGAGCGGGAAGCGGGGGAGAGACCCAGTACTTC.

The chain carries TRBV27 and TRBJ2-7, with D unresolved. Germline CDR1 reads MNHEY; CDR2 reads SMNVEV (reference sequence). The V gene lost 6 bases and the J gene lost 0 bases, with 12 bases spanning the gap. This CDR3 has 14 residues. The CDR3 spells CASSLNPDSYEQYF. CDR3 DNA sequence: TGTGCCAGCAGCTTGAACCCGGACTCCTACGAGCAGTACTTC.

V usage is TRBV30 and J usage is TRBJ2-3; D is unclear. The V gene's germline CDR1 is GTSNPN and CDR2 SVGIG (reference sequence). Deletions cut 1 base from V and 6 bases from J, with 8 bases between. The CDR3 is made up of 12 amino acids. DNA for the CDR3: TGTGCCTGGAGTGGGTTCTCGGATACGCAGTATTTT. As protein: CAWSGFSDTQYF.

This sequence joins TRBV20-1 and TRBJ2-3; 12 bases agree with TRBD2. The V gene end was trimmed by 3 bases and the J gene end by 2 bases; junction bases not matched to a gene: 6. Germline CDR1 DFQATT, CDR2 SNEGSKA (reference sequence). The length of the CDR3 is 16 residues. The CDR3 nucleotides read TGCAGTGCTAGGCTCCGACTAGCGGGGGACACAGATACGCAGTATTTT. Its translation: CSARLRLAGDTDTQYF.

The chain carries TRBV5-1 and TRBJ2-7; tentatively, D is TRBD1 (7 bases). The CDR3 is 13 amino acids. V dropped 4 bases and J dropped 6 bases, with 14 bases sitting between them. Germline CDR1 SGHRS, CDR2 YFSETQ. The CDR3 protein is CASSISQGGEQYF. CDR3 nucleotide sequence: TGCGCCAGCAGCATCAGCCAGGGGGGCGAGCAGTACTTC.

V usage is TRBV5-1 and J usage is TRBJ2-7, with 8 bases aligning to TRBD1. Germline V CDR1 and CDR2: SGHRS, YFSETQ. The CDR3 consists of 12 residues. The junction had 2 bases not matched to a gene; V was cut back by 4 bases and J by 5 bases. The CDR3 DNA follows: TGCGCCAGCAGCGCGGACAGGGACGAGCAGTACTTC. As protein: CASSADRDEQYF.

This clonotype appeared once. The chain recombines TRBV11-2 with TRBJ2-5; 9 positions match TRBD2. The germline CDR1 and CDR2 sequences are SGHAT and FQNNGV. J gave up 4 bases and V 1 base, and 7 bases lay outside the gene matches. This CDR3 spans 16 amino acids. This CDR3 reads CASSLGRASGAETQYF. CDR3 DNA sequence: TGTGCCAGCAGCTTAGGGAGGGCTAGCGGGGCAGAGACCCAGTACTTC.